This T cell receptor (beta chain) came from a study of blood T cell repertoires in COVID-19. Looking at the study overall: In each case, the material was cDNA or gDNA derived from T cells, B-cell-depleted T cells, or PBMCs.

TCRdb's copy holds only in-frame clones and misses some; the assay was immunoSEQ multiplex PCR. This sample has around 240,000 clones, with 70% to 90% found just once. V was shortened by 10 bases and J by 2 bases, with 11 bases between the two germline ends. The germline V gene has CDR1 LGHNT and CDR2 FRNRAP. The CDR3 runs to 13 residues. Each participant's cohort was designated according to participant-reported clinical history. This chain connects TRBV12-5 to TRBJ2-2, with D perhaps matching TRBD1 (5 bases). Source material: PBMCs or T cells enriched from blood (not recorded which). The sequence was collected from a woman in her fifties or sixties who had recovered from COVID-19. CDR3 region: CATRTPNTGELFF. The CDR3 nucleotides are TGTGCTACCCGGACACCTAACACCGGGGAGCTGTTTTTT.